The present entry profiles one T cell receptor beta chain with its context. Relative to the germline gene, one junction end is altered; a read error may explain this. The length of the CDR3 is 13 residues. The germline V gene has CDR1 LGHDT and CDR2 YNNKEL (reference sequence). Clones were sequenced by immunoSEQ multiplex PCR, and TCRdb holds only the in-frame ones, with some missing. Of about 320,000 clones in the sample, about 91% were seen once. This entry comes from a study of blood T cell repertoires in COVID-19. The TCR was taken from a woman in her late teens or twenties who had recovered from COVID-19. V is TRBV3-1 (or the pseudogene TRBV3-2) and J is TRBJ1-2; 8 bases fit TRBD1. The sequencing sample was made of PBMCs or T cells enriched from blood (not recorded which). This chain's CDR3 is CASGQDREYGYTF. CDR3 coding DNA: TGTGCCAGCGGCCAGGACAGGGAATATGGCTACACCTTC.